This TCR beta chain was sequenced for a study of beta chain features in type 1 diabetes. Study outcomes and limitations: All four CD4+ subsets of Type 1 diabetes patients contained TCRB CDR3s that were moderately but significantly shorter. It was among patients, rather than healthy donors, that naive, central memory and Treg TCRB repertoires appeared more similar. A definitive answer on HLA type influencing TCRB rearrangement was not reached here.

V lost 6 bases and J 4 bases, leaving 7 bases between the germline ends. Germline CDR1 reads MNHNS; CDR2 reads SASEGT. The CDR3 is 11 amino acids. With respect to this clone: Its antigen is not known.

Expressed TCRB transcripts were sequenced because the isolated RNA had all been reverse transcribed beforehand. Clones were sequenced by immunoSEQ multiplex PCR, and TCRdb holds only the in-frame ones, with some missing. Counted here are roughly 400,000 clones, over 12% occurring once; the ten biggest clones make up approximately 0.019%. The chain couples TRBV6-1 to TRBJ2-7; D is unclear. Sequencing used naive CD4+ T cells from blood. The receptor was isolated from a woman between 18 and 30 years old in good health. The CDR3 protein is CASSPAYEQYF. CDR3 nucleotides: TGTGCCAGCAGCCCCGCGTACGAGCAGTACTTC.